This T cell receptor beta chain was sequenced for a study of blood T cells in healthy people across ages (dated by TCRdb to about 2015). Turning to the overall study: In model experiments, template switching captured about one uniquely barcoded TCR beta cDNA molecule for every two T cells. Donors of different ages were randomly distributed across sequencing lanes to avoid experimental bias. Two additional independent replicas of 1 million unique cDNA reads from the same blood draw were analyzed for two donors (one aged 18 to 29 and one aged 80 or older). Donors were grouped into four age groups: young (average approximately 15 years), middle-aged (39), aged (around 60) and long-lived (less than 85). Using deep sequencing normalized with unique cDNA molecular identifiers, the study measured how TCR beta repertoire diversity changes with age. The research as a whole found: The long-lived group showed more naive CD4+ T cells, fewer expanded clones and increased TCR diversity than the aged group, suggesting age selection. Estimates of total diversity from one million sequenced T cells were regarded as lower bounds and underestimates. Because donor CMV infection status was unknown, age-related changes in expanded clonotypes were potentially confounded. As age increased, observed TCR beta diversity per million T cells dropped in a roughly linear way, and a significant reduction was already evident by age about 40. Since profiling was done on bulk unsorted PBMCs, naive and antigen-experienced compartments could not be conclusively compared. Observed TCR beta diversity correlated strongly with the percentage of naive T cells measured by flow cytometry.

The protocol used for the library was 5' RACE. The second PCR ran for roughly 7 to 12 cycles and used a J-beta primer mix along with a sample-barcoded 5' primer. A template-switch 5' adaptor carrying 12 random nucleotides introduced a unique molecular identifier onto each TCR beta cDNA molecule. At least 3 million CDR3-containing paired-end reads were obtained from each sample. All of the RNA was converted into first-strand cDNA using the Mint cDNA synthesis kit, with a TRBC-specific oligonucleotide serving as the primer. Following uracil-DNA glycosylase treatment, all cDNA underwent a first 18-cycle PCR with the universal primers M1SS and BC2_uni_R. Per the original workflow: Normalization of each sample was performed by random selection of 1 million high-quality reads, each carrying a distinct molecular identifier. Reads with shared molecular identifiers were discarded instead of being binned into consensus sequences. MiTCR, with a Q25 quality threshold and the strictest error-elimination algorithm, was used for CDR3 identification, clonotype clustering and error correction. Lower-bound total TCR beta diversity was estimated with a nonparametric unseen species model using Euler transformation. The public sequencing data were trimmed at Q25 with fastp and processed into clonotypes with MiXCR by TCRdb, which kept only in-frame beta chains. Merged by CDR3 protein, the rows form single entries marked with the most common genes and DNA. The V and J calls follow TCRdb's processing rather than the paper's. The sample records around 2 million distinct CDR3 sequences, 30% to 40% of which are singletons. The ten biggest clones cover more than 20% of the sample.

Reading the germline V gene gives CDR1 SGDLS and CDR2 YYNGEE. At the junction V is shortened by 3 bases and J by 12 bases, with 12 bases in between. The CDR3 contains 11 residues, cysteine and phenylalanine counted. Only the CDR3 part of the read is kept: 33 bases, read in frame from the first base. Donors were about 36 systemically healthy Caucasian individuals from Russia aged roughly 6 to 95 years. About 10 milliliters of peripheral blood were collected from each donor into EDTA-treated Vacutainer tubes. Ficoll-Paque density-gradient centrifugation was used to isolate PBMCs, with at least 7 million per sample. Trizol reagent was used to extract total RNA from the PBMCs, yielding at least 5.5 micrograms per sample. For every donor, flow cytometry on a PBMC aliquot measured the percentage of naive CD45RAhigh/CD27high T cells. Comment on this clonotype: The target of this receptor is not known. The sample holds no much larger clone one base away, and base qualities are not on file.

The sample was blood. The origin of this receptor is a human donor in good health. This sequence uses TRBV9 and TRBJ1-2, and the D gene may be TRBD1, 6 bases matching. The bases read TGTGCCAGCAGCGGCCCATGGGGGCACACCTTC. This translates into CASSGPWGHTF.